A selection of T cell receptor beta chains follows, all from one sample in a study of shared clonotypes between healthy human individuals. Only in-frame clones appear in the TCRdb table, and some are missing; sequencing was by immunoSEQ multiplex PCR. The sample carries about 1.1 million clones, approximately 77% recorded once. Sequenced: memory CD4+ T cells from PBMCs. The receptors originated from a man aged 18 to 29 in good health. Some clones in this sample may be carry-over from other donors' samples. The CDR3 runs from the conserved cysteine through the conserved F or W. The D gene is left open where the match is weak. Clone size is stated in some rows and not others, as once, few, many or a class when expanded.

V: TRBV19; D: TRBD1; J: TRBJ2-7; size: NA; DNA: TGTGCCACAATACCGGGACAGGGATACGAGCAGTACTTC; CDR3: CATIPGQGYEQYF
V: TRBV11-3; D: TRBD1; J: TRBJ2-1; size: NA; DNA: TGTGCCAGCAGCCCATGGACAGGGGACAGGCTGGACAATGAGCAGTTCTTC; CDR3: CASSPWTGDRLDNEQFF
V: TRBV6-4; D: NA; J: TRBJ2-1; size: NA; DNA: TGTGCCAGCAGCCCGGACAGAAATGGTGAGCAGTTCTTC; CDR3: CASSPDRNGEQFF
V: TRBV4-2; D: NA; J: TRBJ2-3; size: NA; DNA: TGTGCCAGCAGCCATTCTCTAGCTCCTAGCACAGATACGCAGTATTTT; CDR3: CASSHSLAPSTDTQYF
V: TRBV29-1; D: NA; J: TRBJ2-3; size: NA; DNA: TGCAGCGTTGAACAGGACACAGATACGCAGTATTTT; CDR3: CSVEQDTDTQYF
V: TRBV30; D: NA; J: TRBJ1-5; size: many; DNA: TGTGCCTGGAGGTTGACAAGTCATAGCAATCAGCCCCAGCATTTT; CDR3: CAWRLTSHSNQPQHF
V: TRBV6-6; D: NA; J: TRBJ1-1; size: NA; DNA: TGTGCCAGCAGTTACTCGCGGGGGGCGGTAGGCACTGAAGCTTTCTTT; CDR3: CASSYSRGAVGTEAFF
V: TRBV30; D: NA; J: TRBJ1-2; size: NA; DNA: TGTGCCTGGAGTTCAGGACAAACCGTGGGCTACACCTTC; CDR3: CAWSSGQTVGYTF
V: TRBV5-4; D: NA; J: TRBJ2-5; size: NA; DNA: TGTGCCAGCAGCATGGGGCCCCTTCTTCGGGGGGAGACCCAGTACTTC; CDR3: CASSMGPLLRGETQYF
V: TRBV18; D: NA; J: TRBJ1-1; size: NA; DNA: TGTGCCAGCTCACCACAGGGTACGGACACTGAAGCTTTCTTT; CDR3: CASSPQGTDTEAFF
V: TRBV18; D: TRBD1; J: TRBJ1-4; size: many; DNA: TGTGCCAGCTCACCAGCGTTTGACAGGGGGCGCTGGGAAAAACTGTTTTTT; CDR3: CASSPAFDRGRWEKLFF
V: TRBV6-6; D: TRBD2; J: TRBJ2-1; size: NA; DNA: TGTGCCAGCAGTTACGGGACTAGCCAGTACAATGAGCAGTTCTTC; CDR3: CASSYGTSQYNEQFF
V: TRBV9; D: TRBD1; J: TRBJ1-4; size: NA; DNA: TGTGCCAGCAGCGTAGCACAGGGGGCGGCTGAAAAACTGTTTTTT; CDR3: CASSVAQGAAEKLFF
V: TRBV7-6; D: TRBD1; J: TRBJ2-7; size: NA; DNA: TGTGCCAGCAGCTTATGGAGCGGACAGGGTTACGAGCAGTACTTC; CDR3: CASSLWSGQGYEQYF
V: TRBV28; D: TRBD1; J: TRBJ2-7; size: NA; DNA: TGTGCCAGCAGTTTCTCAAACCCCCTCAGGGGGTCCTACGAGCAGTACTTC; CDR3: CASSFSNPLRGSYEQYF
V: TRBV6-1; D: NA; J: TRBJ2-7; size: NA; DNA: TGTGCCAGCAGTGAAAGAGGGGCAGGTAAGGTCGAGCAGTACTTC; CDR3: CASSERGAGKVEQYF
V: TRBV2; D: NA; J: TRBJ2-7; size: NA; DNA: TGTGCCAGCAGTGAAGGCAGGGTGGGCACCTACGAGCAGTACTTC; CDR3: CASSEGRVGTYEQYF
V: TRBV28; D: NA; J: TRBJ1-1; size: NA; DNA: TGTGCCAGCAGTTTAGGGGGGGCCGATGCAATGAACACTGAAGCTTTCTTT; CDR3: CASSLGGADAMNTEAFF
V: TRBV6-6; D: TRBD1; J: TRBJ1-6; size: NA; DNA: TGTGCCAGCAGTCCTTGGGGGGGACAGCGAAATTCACCCCTCCACTTT; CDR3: CASSPWGGQRNSPLHF
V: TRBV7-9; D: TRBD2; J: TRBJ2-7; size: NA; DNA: TGTGCCAGCGGGGGACTAGCGGGAGACGAGCAGTACTTC; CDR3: CASGGLAGDEQYF
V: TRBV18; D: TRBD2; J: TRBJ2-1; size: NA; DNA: TGTGCCAGCTCACCGGGGACTAGCGGGAGCTATGAGCAGTTCTTC; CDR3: CASSPGTSGSYEQFF
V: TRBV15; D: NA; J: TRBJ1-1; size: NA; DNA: TGTGCCACCAGCAGGGGGGGCAGTCCGAGGCCTGAAGCTTTCTTT; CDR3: CATSRGGSPRPEAFF
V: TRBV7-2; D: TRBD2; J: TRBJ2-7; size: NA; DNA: TGTGCCAGCCGGGTCGGGGGGGATAAATCCTACGAGCAGTACTTC; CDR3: CASRVGGDKSYEQYF
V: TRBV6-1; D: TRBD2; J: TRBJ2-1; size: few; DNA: TGTGCCAGCAGTGAAGCCCCTTTCCCGGGACTAGCGGGCAATGAGCAGTTCTTC; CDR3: CASSEAPFPGLAGNEQFF
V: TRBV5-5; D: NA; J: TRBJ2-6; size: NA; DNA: TGTGCCAGCAGCTTAAGAAAAGGACCATCTGGGGCCAACGTCCTGACTTTC; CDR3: CASSLRKGPSGANVLTF
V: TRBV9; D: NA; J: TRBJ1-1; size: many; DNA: TGTGCCAGCAGCGTAGGAGGGTCGGACACTGAAGCTTTCTTT; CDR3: CASSVGGSDTEAFF
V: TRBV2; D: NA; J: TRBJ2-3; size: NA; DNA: TGTGCCAGCACCCGGGAGCAGGGCACAGATACGCAGTATTTT; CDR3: CASTREQGTDTQYF
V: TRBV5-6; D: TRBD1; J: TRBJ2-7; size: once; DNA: TGTGCCAGCAGCTCTGCCGACAGGGGGCGGTACGAGCAGTACTTC; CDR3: CASSSADRGRYEQYF
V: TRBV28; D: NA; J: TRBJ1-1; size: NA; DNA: TGTGCCAGCAGTTTATTTTACCATCCCCCCTCCGAAGCTTTCTTT; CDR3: CASSLFYHPPSEAFF
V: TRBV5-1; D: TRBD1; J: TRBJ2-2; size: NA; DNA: TGCGCCAGCAGCCCAGGACCTCAGGGGGCTGGGGCCGGGGAGCTGTTTTTT; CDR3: CASSPGPQGAGAGELFF
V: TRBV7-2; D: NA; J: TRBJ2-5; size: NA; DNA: TGTGCCAGCAGCGTACGGGCGTACCAAGAGACCCAGTACTTC; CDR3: CASSVRAYQETQYF
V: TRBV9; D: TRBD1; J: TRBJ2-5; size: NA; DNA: TGTGCCAGCAGCGCGACAGGGCAAGAGACCCAGTACTTC; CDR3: CASSATGQETQYF
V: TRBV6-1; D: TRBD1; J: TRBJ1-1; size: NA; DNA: TGTGCCAGCAGTGGCCGGGACAGGGGTTGGACTGAAGCTTTCTTT; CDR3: CASSGRDRGWTEAFF
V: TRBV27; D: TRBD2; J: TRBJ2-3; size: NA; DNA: TGTGCCAGCAGTCCCCGGAGAGCGGGAGTAACAGATACGCAGTATTTT; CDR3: CASSPRRAGVTDTQYF
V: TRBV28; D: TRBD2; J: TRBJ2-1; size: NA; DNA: TGTGCCAGCAGTATTATGAGCGGGACTTCAGAGCAGTTCTTC; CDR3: CASSIMSGTSEQFF
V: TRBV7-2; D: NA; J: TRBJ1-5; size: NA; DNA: TGTGCCAGCAGCTTCTCGTATAGCAATCAGCCCCAGCATTTT; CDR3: CASSFSYSNQPQHF
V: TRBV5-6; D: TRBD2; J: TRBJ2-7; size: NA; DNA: TGTGCCAGCAGCAGCAGCGGGACGCTCCGCTGGGAGCAGTACTTC; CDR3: CASSSSGTLRWEQYF
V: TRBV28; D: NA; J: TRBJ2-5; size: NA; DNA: TGTGCCAGCAGTTTATTAGGGGTGGGAGAGACCCAGTACTTC; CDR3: CASSLLGVGETQYF
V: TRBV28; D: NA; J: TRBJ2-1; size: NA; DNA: TGTGCCAGCAGTTTATTCTGGAATGAGCAGTTCTTC; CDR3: CASSLFWNEQFF
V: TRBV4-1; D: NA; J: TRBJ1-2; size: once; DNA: TGCGCCAGCAGCCAAGGGCCAAAGACGGAGGTCAGGGGCTACACCTTC; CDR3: CASSQGPKTEVRGYTF
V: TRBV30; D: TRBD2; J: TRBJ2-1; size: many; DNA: TGTGCCTGGAGTGGGACTAGCGGACCACAGAATGAGCAGTTCTTC; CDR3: CAWSGTSGPQNEQFF
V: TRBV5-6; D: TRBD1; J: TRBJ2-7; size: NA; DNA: TGTGCCAGCAGCTTTGGTAGGCAGGGGGCAAGGGAGCAGTACTTC; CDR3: CASSFGRQGAREQYF
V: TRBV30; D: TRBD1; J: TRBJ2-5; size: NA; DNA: TGTGCCTCCACCGGGACAGGGCAAGAGACCCAGTACTTC; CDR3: CASTGTGQETQYF
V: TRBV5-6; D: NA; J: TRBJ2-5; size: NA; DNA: TGTGCCAGCAGCATCTCCCCGGGGGAGACCCAGTACTTC; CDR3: CASSISPGETQYF
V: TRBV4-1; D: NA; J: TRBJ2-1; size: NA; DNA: TGCGCCAGCAGCCAAGATAAACTAGCTCCCTACAATGAGCAGTTCTTC; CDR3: CASSQDKLAPYNEQFF